The 8 T cell receptor beta chains below come from one sample, sequenced in a study of memory CD4+ T cells and cytomegalovirus serostatus. Single viable CD3+CD4+CD8-CD45RO+ cells were sorted as the memory CD4+ T cells. Sequenced by immunoSEQ multiplex PCR; TCRdb stores in-frame clones only, minus some. The sample lists approximately 47,000 clones, approximately 78% seen once, with 0.75% to 0.9% in the top ten. The sample was memory CD4+ T cells from blood. The receptors here all came from an adult in good health and CMV-seronegative.

The CDR3, as DNA: TGTGCCAGCAGCCCAAGTGGGGGACAGGGTCCGAACACCGGGGAGCTGTTTTTT. This codes for CASSPSGGQGPNTGELFF. The rearrangement joins TRBV21-1 to TRBJ2-2; no DNA check was done on the table's D call, TRBD1. TRBV21-1 represents a pseudogene. The CDR3 loop spans 18 amino acids.

This clone was detected a few times. This chain links TRBV19 with TRBJ1-2; D uncertain. Germline V lookup: CDR1 LNHDA, CDR2 SQIVND (reference sequence). Trimming removed 7 bases at V and 5 bases at J, with 8 bases between. This CDR3 spans 11 amino acids. The CDR3 reads CASTRGYGYTF. In DNA form, the CDR3 reads TGTGCCAGTACTCGGGGTTATGGCTACACCTTC.

V usage is TRBV7-2 and J usage is TRBJ2-4, with no clear D. This CDR3 comprises 11 residues. Germline loops: CDR1 SGHTA, CDR2 FQGNSA. The V end lost 2 bases, the J end lost 8 bases, and 4 bases lay between the germline ends. The CDR3, as DNA: TGTGCCAGCAGCTTAAACGACATTCAGTACTTC. Translated: CASSLNDIQYF. The whole variable domain, filled in from reference TRBV7-2 and TRBJ2-4, reads GAGVSQSPSNKVTEKGKDVELRCDPISGHTALYWYRQSLGQGLEFLIYFQGNSAPDKSGLPSDRFSAERTGGSVSTLTIQRTQQEDSAVYLCASSLNDIQYFGAGTRLSVL.

This clone was observed a single time. The rearrangement links TRBV18 to TRBJ2-3, with unresolved D. The CDR3 runs to 15 residues. Germline lookup yields CDR1 KGHSH and CDR2 LQKENI. V lost 3 bases and J lost 2, with 12 bases in between. DNA for the CDR3: TGTGCCAGCTCACCCCCGGCCCCATTCACAGATACGCAGTATTTT. This encodes CASSPPAPFTDTQYF.

This clone was recorded only once. The CDR3 sequence: CASSLEARGTDTQYF. CDR3 sequence (DNA): TGTGCCAGCAGCTTGGAAGCAAGGGGCACAGATACGCAGTATTTT. The rearrangement links TRBV5-5 to TRBJ2-3; D is uncertain. The CDR3 has 15 amino acids. V lost 0 bases and J 1 base, leaving 9 bases between the germline ends. From germline, CDR1 is SGHKS and CDR2 YYEKEE (reference sequence).

The rearrangement joins TRBV4-1 to TRBJ2-6; D may be TRBD1 or TRBD2 (5 bases each). V lost 2 bases, J lost 0 bases, and 17 bases lay in between. Germline-derived CDR1 and CDR2 are MGHRA and YSYEKL. The CDR3 covers 19 residues. CDR3 protein: CASSQLVGTVSSGANVLTF. In nucleotides, the CDR3 is TGCGCCAGCAGCCAACTCGTCGGGACGGTGAGCTCTGGGGCCAACGTCCTGACTTTC.

This clone was detected once. The rearrangement links TRBV7-2 to TRBJ1-2; D gene unclear. The V end lost 2 bases, the J end lost 0 bases, and 4 bases lay between the germline ends. CDR3 length: 13 residues. Per the germline V gene, CDR1 is SGHTA and CDR2 is FQGNSA. In nucleotides, the CDR3 is TGTGCCAGCAGCTTACAGTCTAACTATGGCTACACCTTC. Translated, it gives CASSLQSNYGYTF.

The chain is built from TRBV6-1 and TRBJ2-3; tentative D call: TRBD2 (5 bases). The CDR3 sequence is 15 residues long. Deletions cut 6 bases from V and 0 bases from J, with 13 bases between. Germline assignment: CDR1 MNHNS and CDR2 SASEGT. CDR3 sequence (DNA): TGTGCCAGCAGCCCTCTGAGGGCCAGCACAGATACGCAGTATTTT. It encodes CASSPLRASTDTQYF.